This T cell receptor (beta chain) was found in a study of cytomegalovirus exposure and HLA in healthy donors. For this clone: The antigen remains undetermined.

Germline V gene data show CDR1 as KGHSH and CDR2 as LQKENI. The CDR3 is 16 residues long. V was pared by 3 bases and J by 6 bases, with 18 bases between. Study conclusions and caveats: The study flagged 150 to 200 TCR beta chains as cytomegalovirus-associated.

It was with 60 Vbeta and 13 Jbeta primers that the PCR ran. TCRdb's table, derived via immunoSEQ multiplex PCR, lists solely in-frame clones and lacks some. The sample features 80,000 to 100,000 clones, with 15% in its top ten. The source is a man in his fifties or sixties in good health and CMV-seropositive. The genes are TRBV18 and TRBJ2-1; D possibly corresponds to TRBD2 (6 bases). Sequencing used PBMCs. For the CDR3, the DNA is TGTGCCAGCTCACCCTGGGCGGGACCGCAGCGCAATGAGCAGTTCTTC. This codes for CASSPWAGPQRNEQFF. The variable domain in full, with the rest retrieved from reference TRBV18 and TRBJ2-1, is NAGVMQNPRHLVRRRGQEARLRCSPMKGHSHVYWYRQLPEEGLKFMVYLQKENIIDESGMPKERFSAEFPKEGPSILRIQQVVRGDSAAYFCASSPWAGPQRNEQFFGPGTRLTVL.